One sample yielded the 26 T cell receptor beta chains listed below, sequenced in a study of naive and memory T cell subsets. Four PCR rounds used nested alpha and beta constant region primers plus the SP2 primer. TCRdb re-derived calls from the 5' RACE reads in MiXCR, one entry per CDR3 protein. The repertoire holds about 62,000 distinct CDR3 sequences, with approximately 8% as singletons. A UMI-containing oligonucleotide was joined by 3' ligation to the TCR cDNA template. The receptors were gathered from a female donor in good health.

The J gene is TRBJ2-7, the V gene TRBV6-6, with TRBD1 as a possible D gene (5 bases). Germline assignment: CDR1 MNHNY and CDR2 SVGAGI (reference sequence). The CDR3 contains 14 residues. Trimming shortened V by 0 bases and J by 6 bases, and 12 bases separated the two germline ends. The CDR3 spells CASSYSLGAGEQYF. For the CDR3, the DNA is TGTGCCAGCAGTTACTCTCTAGGGGCTGGCGAGCAGTACTTC.

There are many counts of this clonotype. V and J are TRBV19 and TRBJ1-2; D is unresolved. There are 15 residues in the CDR3. The germline gives CDR1 LNHDA, CDR2 SQIVND (reference sequence). Trimming cost V 3 bases and J 6 bases, with 17 bases left between them. This chain's CDR3 is CASSIRFNPGDGYTF. The CDR3 nucleotides read TGTGCCAGTAGTATTAGGTTCAACCCGGGAGATGGCTACACCTTC.

This clonotype showed up just a few times. This sequence joins TRBV12-3 or TRBV12-4 and TRBJ1-2, with TRBD1 matching over 7 bases. V dropped 4 bases and J dropped 8; count of bases not matched to a gene: 10. The CDR3 runs to 14 residues. CDR3: CASSSQGEVGGYTF. The CDR3 DNA reads as TGTGCCAGCAGTTCCCAGGGGGAGGTTGGAGGCTACACCTTC.

The CDR3 DNA reads as TGTGCCAGCAGTTGGACAGGGGGCATGGATACGCAGTATTTT. Translation gives CASSWTGGMDTQYF. This chain uses TRBV28 with TRBJ2-3, with 11 bases fitting TRBD1. The CDR3 covers 14 residues. The V and J ends lost 4 bases and 6 bases, in that order; junction bases with no gene match: 3. CDR1 is MDHEN, CDR2 SYDVKM, per germline.

The chain joins TRBV10-3 to TRBJ2-3; the D gene is possibly TRBD2 (6 bases). The CDR3 covers 15 residues. Germline V gene sequence: CDR1 ENHRY, CDR2 SYGVKD. The V end lost 9 bases, the J end lost 0 bases, and 16 bases lay between the germline ends. In DNA, the CDR3 is TGTGCCATGAGACGGGGACTCTATAGCACAGATACGCAGTATTTT. Its translation is CAMRRGLYSTDTQYF.

The chain joins TRBV6-1 to TRBJ1-1; D gene uncertain. V lost 3 bases, J lost 11 bases, and 7 bases lay in between. Looked up from germline, CDR1 is MNHNS and CDR2 is SASEGT. The CDR3 runs to 10 residues. The CDR3, as DNA: TGTGCCAGCAGTGATCGGGTGGCTTTCTTT. This translates into CASSDRVAFF.

This clonotype was observed at least ten times. This chain connects TRBV7-8 to TRBJ2-5; a possible D gene is TRBD2 (5 bases). Trimming left V 5 bases short and J 5 bases short, with 12 bases between. Germline values: CDR1 SGHVS, CDR2 FQNEAQ. This CDR3 comprises 13 residues. Here the CDR3 DNA reads TGTGCCAGCAGCGAGGGAGAGGCGGAGACCCAGTACTTC. As protein: CASSEGEAETQYF. The variable domain in full, with the rest retrieved from reference TRBV7-8 and TRBJ2-5, is GAGVSQSPRYKVAKRGQDVALRCDPISGHVSLFWYQQALGQGPEFLTYFQNEAQLDKSGLPSDRFFAERPEGSVSTLKIQRTQQEDSAVYLCASSEGEAETQYFGPGTRLLVL.

This clonotype was seen more than once but under ten times. The chain links TRBV6-1 to TRBJ1-3, with a possible D match to TRBD1 (5 bases). V dropped 7 bases and J dropped 7 bases, with 14 bases sitting between them. Looked up from germline, CDR1 is MNHNS and CDR2 is SASEGT. The CDR3 totals 13 residues. The CDR3 here is CASIGHGGNTIYF. CDR3 nucleotide sequence: TGTGCCAGCATCGGGCATGGGGGGAACACCATATATTTT.

The chain employs TRBV4-1 and TRBJ2-3, with 10 bases fitting TRBD1. The germline V gene encodes CDR1 MGHRA and CDR2 YSYEKL. The CDR3 length is 17 residues. With V trimmed by 1 base and J by 1 base, 5 bases remained unmatched. The CDR3 nucleotides read TGCGCCAGCAGCCAAGGGACAGGGGGAATCGGCACAGATACGCAGTATTTT. Protein sequence: CASSQGTGGIGTDTQYF.

The chain is built from TRBV27 and TRBJ1-5; no firm D call. Trimming shortened V by 4 bases and J by 7 bases, and 11 bases separated the two germline ends. The CDR3 runs 13 residues. CDR1 and CDR2 from the germline V gene are MNHEY and SMNVEV (reference sequence). The DNA of the CDR3 is TGTGCCAGCAGTTCGGAGCGGAGGCAGCCCCAGCATTTT. Encoded protein: CASSSERRQPQHF.

This clonotype was observed at least ten times. CDR3 DNA: TGTGCCATCAGTGAGTTCAAGACTAGCGGGGTTTCCTACTCCTACAATGAGCAGTTCTTC. Protein: CAISEFKTSGVSYSYNEQFF. The rearrangement links TRBV10-3 to TRBJ2-1; 11 nucleotides match TRBD2. CDR1 is ENHRY and CDR2 is SYGVKD in the germline V gene. Trimming removed 1 base from V and 0 bases from J; junction bases left unmatched: 11. CDR3 length: 20 amino acids.

Many counts were recorded for this clonotype. This chain links TRBV27 with TRBJ2-2; the D gene is possibly TRBD2 (7 bases). V was pared by 6 bases and J by 3 bases, with 17 bases between. Germline V gives CDR1 MNHEY, CDR2 SMNVEV (reference sequence). The CDR3 totals 16 residues. CDR3: CASSPVGGGDTGELFF. CDR3 coding DNA: TGTGCCAGCAGCCCCGTTGGCGGGGGCGACACCGGGGAGCTGTTTTTT.

There are many counts of this clonotype. The chain is built from TRBV18 and TRBJ2-3; D gene ambiguous. V lost 2 bases and J 6 bases, leaving 9 bases between the germline ends. The CDR3 consists of 13 residues. Germline loops: CDR1 KGHSH, CDR2 LQKENI. This CDR3 is CASSPDLQDTQYF. The DNA of the CDR3 is TGTGCCAGCTCACCAGATCTTCAGGATACGCAGTATTTT.

In its sample, this clonotype was seen many times. The rearrangement joins TRBV14 to TRBJ2-2, with 7 bases lining up with TRBD1. The CDR3 sequence is 16 residues long. V lost 6 bases, J lost 4 bases, and 11 bases stayed unmatched. Germline loops: CDR1 SGHDN, CDR2 FVKESK. In DNA, the CDR3 is TGTGCCAGCAGTCAAACAGGGGAGCCTGGCACCGGGGAGCTGTTTTTT. Protein sequence: CASSQTGEPGTGELFF.

This clonotype has a handful of counts. The chain uses TRBV20-1 and TRBJ1-1; perhaps TRBD1 as D (6 bases). Germline assignment: CDR1 DFQATT and CDR2 SNEGSKA (reference sequence). The CDR3 is 15 residues long. V lost 3 bases and J 4 bases, leaving 18 bases between the germline ends. For the CDR3, the DNA is TGCAGTGCTAGGTCCCGACAGGCAAGAAGCACTGAAGCTTTCTTT. Encoded protein: CSARSRQARSTEAFF.

This clonotype appeared a few times. This chain joins TRBV25-1 and TRBJ2-7; unclear D gene. The germline CDR1 and CDR2 sequences are MGHDK and SYGVNS. Trimming took off 9 bases at V and 5 bases at J, with 17 bases between the two ends. The CDR3 runs to 13 residues. CDR3 amino acids: CASTTRSSNEQYF. In nucleotides, the CDR3 is TGTGCCAGTACCACTCGGTCATCCAACGAGCAGTACTTC.

Many counts were recorded for this clonotype. This chain links TRBV7-9 with TRBJ2-2; TRBD2 agrees at 10 bases. Looked up from germline, CDR1 is SEHNR and CDR2 is FQNEAQ (reference sequence). V shed 2 bases and J 6 bases; nucleotides not matched to a gene: 9. This CDR3 region has 17 residues. This CDR3 reads CASSLSGWLAGAGELFF. CDR3 in DNA: TGTGCCAGCAGCTTATCTGGCTGGCTAGCGGGAGCCGGGGAGCTGTTTTTT.

There are many counts of this clonotype. The chain couples TRBV9 to TRBJ2-1; 8 bases agree with TRBD2. CDR1 SGDLS and CDR2 YYNGEE come from the germline V gene. This CDR3 has 16 residues. The V gene end was trimmed by 3 bases and the J gene end by 0 bases; junction bases not matched to a gene: 5. The CDR3 loop is CASSGKAGASYNEQFF. The CDR3 nucleotides are TGTGCCAGCAGCGGTAAAGCGGGAGCCTCCTACAATGAGCAGTTCTTC.

This clonotype was seen a handful of times. V gene TRBV3-1 combines with J gene TRBJ2-7; D gene unclear. CDR3 length: 15 amino acids. Germline loops: CDR1 LGHDT, CDR2 YNNKEL (reference sequence). V shed 2 bases and J shed 5 bases, with 16 bases lying between them. The CDR3 loop is CASSQLPTQDHEQYF. DNA for the CDR3: TGTGCCAGCAGCCAACTGCCTACCCAGGACCACGAGCAGTACTTC.

The chain carries TRBV20-1 and TRBJ2-1; the match to TRBD2 covers 8 bases. Germline loops: CDR1 DFQATT, CDR2 SNEGSKA (reference sequence). V gave up 0 bases and J gave up 3 bases; unmatched junction bases: 4. The CDR3 runs to 15 residues. The CDR3 bases are TGCAGTGCTAGAGAGACCGGGACTAGCTACAATGAGCAGTTCTTC. It is translated as CSARETGTSYNEQFF.

This clonotype was detected ten times or more. The V gene is TRBV5-1, the J gene TRBJ2-7; D possibly corresponds to TRBD1 (7 bases). The V and J ends lost 0 bases and 3 bases respectively, with 10 bases between them. The CDR3 runs 14 residues. Germline-derived CDR1 and CDR2 are SGHRS and YFSETQ. CDR3 bases: TGCGCCAGCAGCTTGGGACAGGGAGGCTACGAGCAGTACTTC. Residues: CASSLGQGGYEQYF.

A word on this clonotype: One end of the junction varies from germline; a read error may be responsible. The chain has TRBV9 and TRBJ2-1; 7 positions agree with TRBD1. Germline CDR1 and CDR2: SGDLS and YYNGEE. The CDR3 covers 15 residues. Here the CDR3 DNA reads TGTGCCAGCAGCGTGGCCGGGACAGCCTACAATGAGGAGTTCTTC. It specifies CASSVAGTAYNEEFF.

The V gene is TRBV10-3, the J gene TRBJ1-2, with D unclear. This CDR3 spans 14 amino acids. Trimming took 4 bases from V and 8 from J, leaving 17 bases between them. Germline V gene sequence: CDR1 ENHRY, CDR2 SYGVKD. The CDR3 is CAISGDQLSSGYTF. In nucleotides, the CDR3 is TGTGCCATCAGTGGAGACCAATTATCGAGCGGCTACACCTTC.

This clonotype was observed a few times. The chain links TRBV28 to TRBJ1-2, with D perhaps TRBD1 (5 bases). This CDR3 region has 14 residues. Germline V gene lookup returns CDR1 MDHEN and CDR2 SYDVKM. V lost 5 bases and J 4 bases, leaving 14 bases between the germline ends. CDR3 residues: CASSPGPQLYGYTF. In nucleotides, the CDR3 is TGTGCCAGCAGTCCGGGACCGCAGCTCTATGGCTACACCTTC.

Only a few counts were recorded for this clonotype. The chain combines TRBV28 with TRBJ2-5, with 9 positions matching TRBD2. The CDR3 has 15 amino acids. CDR1 is MDHEN and CDR2 is SYDVKM in the germline V gene. Trimming cost V 5 bases and J 0 bases; bases outside gene matches: 4. CDR3 nucleotide sequence: TGTGCCAGCAGTCTCCCTAGCGGGGACCAAGAGACCCAGTACTTC. As protein: CASSLPSGDQETQYF.

There are a few counts of this clonotype. The genes are TRBV19 and TRBJ2-2, with TRBD2 matching 7 bases. The germline V gene has CDR1 LNHDA and CDR2 SQIVND (reference sequence). Trimming cost V 8 bases and J 6 bases; bases outside gene matches: 6. The CDR3 runs to 13 residues. In DNA form, the CDR3 reads TGTGCCAGTTCCCACGGACTAGCCGGGGAGCTGTTTTTT. Protein: CASSHGLAGELFF.